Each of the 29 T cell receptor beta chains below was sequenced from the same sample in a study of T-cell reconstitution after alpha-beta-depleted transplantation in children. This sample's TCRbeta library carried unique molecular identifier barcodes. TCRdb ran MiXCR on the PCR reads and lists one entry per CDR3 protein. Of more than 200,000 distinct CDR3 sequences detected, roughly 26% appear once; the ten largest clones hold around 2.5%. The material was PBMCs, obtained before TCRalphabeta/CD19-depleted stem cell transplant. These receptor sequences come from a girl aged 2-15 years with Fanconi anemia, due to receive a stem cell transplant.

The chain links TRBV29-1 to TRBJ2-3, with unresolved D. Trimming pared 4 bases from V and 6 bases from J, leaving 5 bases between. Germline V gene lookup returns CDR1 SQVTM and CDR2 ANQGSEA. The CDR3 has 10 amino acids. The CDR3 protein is CSVAEDTQYF. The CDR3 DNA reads TGCAGCGTTGCGGAGGATACGCAGTATTTT.

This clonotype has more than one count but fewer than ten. CDR3 loop: CASSLHDGGIQYF. CDR3 bases: TGCGCCAGCAGCTTGCACGACGGGGGGATTCAGTACTTC. The J gene is TRBJ2-4, the V gene TRBV5-1; TRBD2 aligns across 7 bases. V trimming: 1 base; J trimming: 10 bases; junction bases outside the gene matches: 5. Germline V CDR1 and CDR2: SGHRS, YFSETQ. This CDR3 is built from 13 residues.

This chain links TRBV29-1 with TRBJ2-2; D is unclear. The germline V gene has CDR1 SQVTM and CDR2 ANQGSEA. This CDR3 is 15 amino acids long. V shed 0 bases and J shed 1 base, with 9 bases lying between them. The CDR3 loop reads CSVEEPSRNTGELFF. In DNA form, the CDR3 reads TGCAGCGTTGAAGAGCCGAGCCGGAACACCGGGGAGCTGTTTTTT.

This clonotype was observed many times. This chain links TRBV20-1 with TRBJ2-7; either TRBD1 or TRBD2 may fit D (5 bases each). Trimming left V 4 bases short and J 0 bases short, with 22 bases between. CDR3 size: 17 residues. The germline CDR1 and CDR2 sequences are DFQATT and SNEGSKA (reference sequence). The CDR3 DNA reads TGCAGTGCTACCTCGGGACCCCCTTTACCCTCCTCCTACGAGCAGTACTTC. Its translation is CSATSGPPLPSSYEQYF.

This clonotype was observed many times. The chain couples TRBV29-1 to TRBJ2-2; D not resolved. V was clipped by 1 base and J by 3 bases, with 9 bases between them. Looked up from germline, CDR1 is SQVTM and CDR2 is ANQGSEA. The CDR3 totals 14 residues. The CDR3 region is CSVEARQDTGELFF. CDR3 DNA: TGCAGCGTTGAAGCCAGGCAGGACACCGGGGAGCTGTTTTTT.

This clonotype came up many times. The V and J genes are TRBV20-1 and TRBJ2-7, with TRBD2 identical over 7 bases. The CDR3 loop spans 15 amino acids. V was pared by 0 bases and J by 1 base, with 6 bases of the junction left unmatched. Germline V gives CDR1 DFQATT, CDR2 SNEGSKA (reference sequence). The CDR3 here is CSAREAGSDSYEQYF. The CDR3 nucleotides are TGCAGTGCTAGAGAAGCGGGATCTGATTCCTACGAGCAGTACTTC.

The CDR3 DNA reads TGCGCCAGCGGCCTCGGAGCGGGAGGCATTAGCACAGATACGCAGTATTTT. Its protein is CASGLGAGGISTDTQYF. V gene TRBV5-1 combines with J gene TRBJ2-3, with TRBD2 matching 9 bases. Per germline, CDR1 SGHRS and CDR2 YFSETQ. V lost 7 bases to trimming and J lost 0 bases; unmatched junction nucleotides: 12. This CDR3 contains 17 residues.

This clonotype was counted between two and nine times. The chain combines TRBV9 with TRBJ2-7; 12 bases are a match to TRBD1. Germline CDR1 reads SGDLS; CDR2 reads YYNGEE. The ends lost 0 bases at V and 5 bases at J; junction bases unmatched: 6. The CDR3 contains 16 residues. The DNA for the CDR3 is TGTGCCAGCAGCGTAGATCCGGGACAGGGGGCCCACGAGCAGTACTTC. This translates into CASSVDPGQGAHEQYF.

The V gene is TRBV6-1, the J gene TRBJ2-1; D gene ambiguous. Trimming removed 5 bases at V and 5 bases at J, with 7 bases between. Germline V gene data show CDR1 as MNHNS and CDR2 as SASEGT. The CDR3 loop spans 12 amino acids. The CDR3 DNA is TGTGCCAGCAGTAGGAACGACAATGAGCAGTTCTTC. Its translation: CASSRNDNEQFF.

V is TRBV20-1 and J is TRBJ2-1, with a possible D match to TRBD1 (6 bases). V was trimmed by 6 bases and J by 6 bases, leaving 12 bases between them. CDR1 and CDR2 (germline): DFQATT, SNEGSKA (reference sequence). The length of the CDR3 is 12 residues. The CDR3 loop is CSARTGFNEQFF. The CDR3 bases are TGCAGTGCGCGAACAGGGTTCAATGAGCAGTTCTTC.

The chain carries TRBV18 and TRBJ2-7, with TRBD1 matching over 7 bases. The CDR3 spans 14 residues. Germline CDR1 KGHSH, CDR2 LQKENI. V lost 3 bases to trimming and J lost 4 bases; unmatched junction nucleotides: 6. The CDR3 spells CASSPQGVGYEQYF. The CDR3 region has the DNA TGTGCCAGCTCACCCCAGGGGGTCGGGTACGAGCAGTACTTC. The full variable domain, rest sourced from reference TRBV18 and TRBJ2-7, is NAGVMQNPRHLVRRRGQEARLRCSPMKGHSHVYWYRQLPEEGLKFMVYLQKENIIDESGMPKERFSAEFPKEGPSILRIQQVVRGDSAAYFCASSPQGVGYEQYFGPGTRLTVT.

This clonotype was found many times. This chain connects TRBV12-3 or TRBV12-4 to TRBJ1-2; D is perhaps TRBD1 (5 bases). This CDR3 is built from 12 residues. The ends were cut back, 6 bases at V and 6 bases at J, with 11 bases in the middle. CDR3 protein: CASRGTEDGYTF. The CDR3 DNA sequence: TGTGCCAGCAGAGGGACGGAGGATGGCTACACCTTC.

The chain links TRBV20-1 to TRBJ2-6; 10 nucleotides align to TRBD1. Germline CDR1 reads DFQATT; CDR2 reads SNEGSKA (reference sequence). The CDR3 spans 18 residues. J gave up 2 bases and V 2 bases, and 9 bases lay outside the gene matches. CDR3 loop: CSARFTDRGGAGANVLTF. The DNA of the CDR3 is TGCAGTGCTAGATTTACGGACAGGGGGGGAGCTGGGGCCAACGTCCTGACTTTC.

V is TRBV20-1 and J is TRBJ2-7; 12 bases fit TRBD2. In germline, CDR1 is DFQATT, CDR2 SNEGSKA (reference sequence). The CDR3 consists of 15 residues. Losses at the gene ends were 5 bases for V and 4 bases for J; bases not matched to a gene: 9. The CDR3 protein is CSACSPGLAGYEQYF. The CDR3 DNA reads TGCAGTGCTTGTAGCCCTGGACTAGCGGGGTACGAGCAGTACTTC.

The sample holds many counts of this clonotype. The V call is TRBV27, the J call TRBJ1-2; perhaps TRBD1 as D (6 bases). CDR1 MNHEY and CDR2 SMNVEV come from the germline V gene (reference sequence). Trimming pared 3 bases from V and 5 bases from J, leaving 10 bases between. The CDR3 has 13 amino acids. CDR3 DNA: TGTGCCAGCAGTTTCGGGGGGCTATATGGCTACACCTTC. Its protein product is CASSFGGLYGYTF.

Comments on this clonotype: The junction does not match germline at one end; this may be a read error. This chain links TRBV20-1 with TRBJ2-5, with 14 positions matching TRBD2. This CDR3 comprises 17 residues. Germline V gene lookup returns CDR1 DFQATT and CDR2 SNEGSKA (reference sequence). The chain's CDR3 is CCARVGTSGSWRETQYF. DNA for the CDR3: TGCTGTGCTAGAGTTGGGACTAGCGGGAGCTGGAGGGAGACCCAGTACTTC.

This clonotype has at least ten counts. CDR3 DNA: TGTGCCAGCAGCGTCCGGGACAGGGGGCGCGACTATGGCTACACCTTC. Translation: CASSVRDRGRDYGYTF. The chain joins TRBV5-6 to TRBJ1-2; the match to TRBD1 covers 12 bases. The germline gives CDR1 SGHDT, CDR2 YYEEEE. CDR3 length: 16 amino acids. With V trimmed by 4 bases and J by 3 bases, 7 bases remained unmatched.

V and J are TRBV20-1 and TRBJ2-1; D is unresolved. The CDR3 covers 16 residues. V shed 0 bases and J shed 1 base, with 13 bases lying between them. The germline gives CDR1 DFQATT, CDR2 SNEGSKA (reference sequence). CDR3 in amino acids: CSARDAWEASYNEQFF. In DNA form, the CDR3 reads TGCAGTGCTAGAGATGCTTGGGAAGCATCCTACAATGAGCAGTTCTTC.

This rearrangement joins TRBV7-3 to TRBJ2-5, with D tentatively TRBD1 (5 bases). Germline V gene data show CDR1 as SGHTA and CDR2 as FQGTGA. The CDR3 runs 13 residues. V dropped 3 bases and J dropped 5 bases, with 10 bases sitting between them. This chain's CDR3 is CASSFSPGETQYF. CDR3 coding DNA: TGTGCCAGCAGCTTTTCCCCAGGGGAGACCCAGTACTTC.

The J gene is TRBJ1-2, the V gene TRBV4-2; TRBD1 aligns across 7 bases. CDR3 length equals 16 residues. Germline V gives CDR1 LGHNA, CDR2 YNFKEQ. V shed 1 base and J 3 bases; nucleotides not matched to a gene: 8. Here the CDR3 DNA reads TGTGCCAGCAGCCAAGTGGGTCTTCAGGGGGACTATGGCTACACCTTC. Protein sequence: CASSQVGLQGDYGYTF.

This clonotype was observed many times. DNA of the CDR3: TGTGCCAGCGGACAGTCCACCTACGAGCAGTACTTC. This sequence encodes CASGQSTYEQYF. The J gene is TRBJ2-7, the V gene TRBV12-3 or TRBV12-4; TRBD1 is a possible D gene (6 bases). The CDR3 contains 12 residues. The germline V and J ends were trimmed by 8 bases and 2 bases, with 10 bases remaining between them.

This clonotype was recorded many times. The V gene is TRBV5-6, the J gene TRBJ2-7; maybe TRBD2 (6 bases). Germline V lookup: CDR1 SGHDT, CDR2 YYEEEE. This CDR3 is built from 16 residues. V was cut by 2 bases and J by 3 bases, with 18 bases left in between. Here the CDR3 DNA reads TGTGCCAGCAGCTTTAAGGTTGATACGGGGGTCTACGAGCAGTACTTC. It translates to CASSFKVDTGVYEQYF.

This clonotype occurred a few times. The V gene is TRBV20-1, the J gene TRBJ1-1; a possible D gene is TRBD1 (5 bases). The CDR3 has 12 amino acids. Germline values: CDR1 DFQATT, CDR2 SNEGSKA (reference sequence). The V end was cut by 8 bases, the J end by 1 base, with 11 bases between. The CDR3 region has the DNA TGCAGTACCAGGGAAGGGAACACTGAAGCTTTCTTT. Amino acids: CSTREGNTEAFF.

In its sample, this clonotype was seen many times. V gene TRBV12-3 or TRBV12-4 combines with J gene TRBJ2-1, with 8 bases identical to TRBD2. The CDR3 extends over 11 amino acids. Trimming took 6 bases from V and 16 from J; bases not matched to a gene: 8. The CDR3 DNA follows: TGTGCCAGCAGCCCGGGACTAGTCGGCTTCTTC. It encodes CASSPGLVGFF.

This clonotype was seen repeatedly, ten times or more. CDR3 DNA sequence: TGTGCCAGCAGCTCTAACACTCAGGGAGGAGAGACCCAGTACTTC. Protein: CASSSNTQGGETQYF. The rearrangement links TRBV13 to TRBJ2-5; D might be TRBD2 (6 bases). Trimming took off 4 bases at V and 4 bases at J, with 16 bases between the two ends. The CDR3 length is 15 residues. Germline-derived CDR1 and CDR2 are PRHDT and FYEKMQ (reference sequence). The full variable domain, completed using reference TRBV13 and TRBJ2-5, is AAGVIQSPRHLIKEKRETATLKCYPIPRHDTVYWYQQGPGQDPQFLISFYEKMQSDKGSIPDRFSAQQFSDYHSELNMSSLELGDSALYFCASSSNTQGGETQYFGPGTRLLVL.

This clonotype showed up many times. The CDR3, as DNA: TGCAGCGCAGACCAGGGGTACGAGCAGTACTTC. It yields the protein CSADQGYEQYF. The chain links TRBV29-1 to TRBJ2-7, with D possibly TRBD1 on 6 matching bases. CDR3 length: 11 residues. The V and J ends lost 7 bases and 4 bases respectively, with 11 bases between them. Germline V gene lookup returns CDR1 SQVTM and CDR2 ANQGSEA.

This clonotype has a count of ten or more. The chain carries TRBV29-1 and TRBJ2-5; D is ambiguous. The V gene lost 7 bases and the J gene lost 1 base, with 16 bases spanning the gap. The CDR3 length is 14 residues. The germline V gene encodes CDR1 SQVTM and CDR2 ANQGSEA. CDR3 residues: CSASRRGGQETQYF. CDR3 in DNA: TGCAGCGCTTCGCGGAGAGGTGGCCAAGAGACCCAGTACTTC.

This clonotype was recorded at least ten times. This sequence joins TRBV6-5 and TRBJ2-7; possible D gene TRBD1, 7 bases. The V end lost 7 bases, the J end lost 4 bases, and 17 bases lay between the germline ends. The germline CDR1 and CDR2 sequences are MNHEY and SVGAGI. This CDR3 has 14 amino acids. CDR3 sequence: CASNTPGGTYEQYF. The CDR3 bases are TGTGCCAGCAACACACCAGGGGGGACTTACGAGCAGTACTTC.

CDR3 loop: CASSLVSSPGADPYNEQFF. The CDR3 DNA reads as TGTGCCAGCAGCTTAGTTTCATCCCCCGGTGCGGATCCCTACAATGAGCAGTTCTTC. The rearrangement uses TRBV11-2 and TRBJ2-1, with D uncertain. CDR3 length: 19 residues. Trimming took off 1 base at V and 2 bases at J, with 21 bases between the two ends. Germline CDR1 and CDR2: SGHAT and FQNNGV. Full variable domain (remainder filled in from reference TRBV11-2 and TRBJ2-1): EAGVAQSPRYKIIEKRQSVAFWCNPISGHATLYWYQQILGQGPKLLIQFQNNGVVDDSQLPKDRFSAERLKGVDSTLKIQPAKLEDSAVYLCASSLVSSPGADPYNEQFFGPGTRLTVL.